These 20 T cell receptor beta chains share one sample of origin, sequenced in a study of shared clonotypes between healthy human individuals. TCRdb keeps only in-frame clones here, not all; method: immunoSEQ multiplex PCR. The sample carries about 470,000 clones, about 76% recorded once. The specimen sequenced was PBMCs. Source of these receptors: a woman in her thirties or forties in good health. Some clones in this sample may be carry-over from other donors' samples.

This chain joins TRBV6-5 and TRBJ1-6; 11 nucleotides agree with TRBD1. Germline V gives CDR1 MNHEY, CDR2 SVGAGI. The CDR3 runs 15 residues. V was clipped by 0 bases and J by 9 bases; unmatched bases: 1. The CDR3 sequence is CASSYSGTGGSPLHF. The CDR3 DNA follows: TGTGCCAGCAGTTACTCCGGGACAGGGGGTTCACCCCTCCACTTT.

This clone was seen only a few times. The chain couples TRBV4-1 to TRBJ2-1; D not resolved. The germline V and J ends were trimmed by 4 bases and 2 bases, with 18 bases remaining between them. The length of the CDR3 is 17 residues. Germline values: CDR1 MGHRA, CDR2 YSYEKL. CDR3 sequence reads: CASSPSEPPEPYNEQFF. CDR3 nucleotides: TGCGCCAGCAGCCCTTCAGAACCGCCCGAGCCCTACAATGAGCAGTTCTTC.

This chain joins TRBV6-5 and TRBJ1-3; 7 bases agree with TRBD1. The CDR3 extends over 15 amino acids. CDR1 and CDR2 (germline): MNHEY, SVGAGI. V gave up 7 bases and J gave up 0 bases; unmatched junction bases: 6. The CDR3 DNA follows: TGTGCCAGCATAAAGACAGGGACCTCTGGAAACACCATATATTTT. This sequence encodes CASIKTGTSGNTIYF.

The chain links TRBV6-5 to TRBJ2-7; no firm D call. Germline V gene lookup returns CDR1 MNHEY and CDR2 SVGAGI. The CDR3 is 14 residues long. V was shortened by 0 bases and J by 3 bases, with 9 bases between the two germline ends. CDR3 region: CASSYSPGYYEQYF. CDR3 DNA sequence: TGTGCCAGCAGTTACTCGCCCGGCTACTACGAGCAGTACTTC.

This rearrangement joins TRBV30 to TRBJ1-5; D gene ambiguous. The CDR3 spans 9 residues. The V end was cut by 8 bases, the J end by 8 bases, with 7 bases between. Germline CDR1 is GTSNPN and CDR2 is SVGIG (reference sequence). The CDR3 nucleotides are TGTGCCCCCGAGAAGCCCCAGCATTTT. Amino acid sequence: CAPEKPQHF.

The rearrangement links TRBV11-2 to TRBJ2-7, with TRBD1 identical over 9 bases. This CDR3 spans 14 amino acids. CDR1 and CDR2 from the germline V gene are SGHAT and FQNNGV. V was clipped by 5 bases and J by 5 bases; unmatched bases: 7. As DNA, the CDR3 is TGTGCCAGCAGCCCTACTACAGGGGGCCACGAGCAGTACTTC. Encoded protein: CASSPTTGGHEQYF.

The J gene is TRBJ1-2, the V gene TRBV15; D is ambiguous. With 4 bases removed from V and 0 bases from J, the gap between germline ends came to 9 bases. The CDR3 sequence is 14 residues long. Germline loops: CDR1 LNHNV, CDR2 YYDKDF (reference sequence). The CDR3 DNA sequence: TGTGCCACCAGCATGGCAGGAGCTAACTATGGCTACACCTTC. It codes for CATSMAGANYGYTF.

This clone was observed a handful of times. The V and J genes are TRBV18 and TRBJ2-2; perhaps TRBD2 as D (5 bases). The germline gives CDR1 KGHSH, CDR2 LQKENI. V dropped 6 bases and J dropped 0 bases, with 11 bases sitting between them. The CDR3 runs to 15 residues. The CDR3 coding sequence is TGTGCCAGCTCTCGGGGAGCCGCGAACACCGGGGAGCTGTTTTTT. It is translated as CASSRGAANTGELFF.

Points on this clone: At the DNA level, this CDR3 is encoded by other sequences in the same sample as well. V is TRBV27 and J is TRBJ1-5; no reliable D call. Germline V lookup: CDR1 MNHEY, CDR2 SMNVEV (reference sequence). The CDR3 totals 13 residues. V was trimmed by 0 bases and J by 4 bases, leaving 4 bases between them. CDR3 nucleotide sequence: TGTGCCAGCAGTTTATCCGGAAATCAGCCCCAGCATTTT. Protein product: CASSLSGNQPQHF.

The rearrangement links TRBV18 to TRBJ2-7, with D perhaps matching TRBD1 (6 bases). V lost 3 bases and J lost 2, with 14 bases in between. Germline CDR1 is KGHSH and CDR2 is LQKENI. The CDR3 has 15 amino acids. The DNA for the CDR3 is TGTGCCAGCTCACCCTCGGCAGGGGCCACCTACGAGCAGTACTTC. Translation: CASSPSAGATYEQYF.

J is TRBJ1-2 and V is TRBV7-2; 9 bases fit TRBD1. This CDR3 has 15 amino acids. Germline trimming cut 6 bases from V and 6 bases from J; bases unmatched to any gene: 11. CDR1 SGHTA and CDR2 FQGNSA come from the germline V gene. CDR3 sequence: CASSSGTGTRNGYTF. CDR3 coding DNA: TGTGCCAGCAGTTCCGGGACAGGGACGAGGAATGGCTACACCTTC.

The rearrangement uses TRBV28 and TRBJ1-4; the D is unclear. The V end lost 5 bases, the J end lost 0 bases, and 10 bases lay between the germline ends. The germline V gene has CDR1 MDHEN and CDR2 SYDVKM. The CDR3 totals 15 residues. The CDR3 loop is CASSPFPATNEKLFF. The CDR3 DNA follows: TGTGCCAGCAGTCCTTTTCCTGCAACTAATGAAAAACTGTTTTTT.

This sequence joins TRBV7-2 and TRBJ2-3, with 9 bases that match TRBD2. This CDR3 comprises 16 residues. V dropped 2 bases and J dropped 1; count of bases not matched to a gene: 4. CDR1 and CDR2 (germline): SGHTA, FQGNSA. CDR3 sequence reads: CASSLLASGGTDTQYF. The CDR3 bases are TGTGCCAGCAGCTTACTCGCTAGCGGGGGCACAGATACGCAGTATTTT.

The chain carries TRBV10-3 and TRBJ2-3, with D possibly TRBD2 on 6 matching bases. V was clipped by 2 bases and J by 2 bases, with 11 bases between them. Per germline, CDR1 ENHRY and CDR2 SYGVKD. This CDR3 region has 15 residues. CDR3 sequence (DNA): TGTGCCATCAGTGAGCGGGAGAAATCCACAGATACGCAGTATTTT. It yields the protein CAISEREKSTDTQYF.

The V and J genes are TRBV29-1 and TRBJ2-1; 7 bases are shared with TRBD1. Germline loops: CDR1 SQVTM, CDR2 ANQGSEA. The J segment lost 0 bases and the V segment lost 7 bases, leaving 6 bases of the junction unmatched. The CDR3 sequence is 14 residues long. The CDR3 sequence: CSGRRQGSYNEQFF. The CDR3 DNA sequence: TGCAGCGGGCGCAGACAGGGCTCCTACAATGAGCAGTTCTTC.

J is TRBJ2-5 and V is TRBV5-1; 10 bases are a match to TRBD1. The V gene end was trimmed by 3 bases and the J gene end by 5 bases; junction bases not matched to a gene: 10. CDR1 is SGHRS and CDR2 is YFSETQ in the germline V gene. This CDR3 comprises 16 residues. As DNA, the CDR3 is TGCGCCAGCAGCTCATACCTCGGACAGGGGGGGGAGACCCAGTACTTC. Translated: CASSSYLGQGGETQYF.

The genes are TRBV5-6 and TRBJ2-1, with D perhaps TRBD2 (5 bases). The CDR3 extends over 15 amino acids. In germline, CDR1 is SGHDT, CDR2 YYEEEE. V was trimmed by 1 base and J by 2 bases, leaving 10 bases between them. This chain's CDR3 is CASSLRLTTYNEQFF. The CDR3 bases are TGTGCCAGCAGCTTGAGGCTGACTACCTACAATGAGCAGTTCTTC.

This chain connects TRBV28 to TRBJ2-5; D possibly corresponds to TRBD1 (5 bases). Trimming took off 2 bases at V and 2 bases at J, with 9 bases between the two ends. Germline values: CDR1 MDHEN, CDR2 SYDVKM. The CDR3 is 14 amino acids. CDR3 DNA: TGTGCCAGCAGTTTACAACAGGCTCAAGAGACCCAGTACTTC. The encoded protein is CASSLQQAQETQYF.

The chain carries TRBV27 and TRBJ1-1, with a possible D match to TRBD1 (5 bases). The CDR3 contains 14 residues. The V and J ends lost 3 bases and 0 bases respectively, with 8 bases between them. Germline values: CDR1 MNHEY, CDR2 SMNVEV (reference sequence). The CDR3: CASSLSRVNTEAFF. CDR3 in DNA: TGTGCCAGCAGTTTGAGCAGGGTGAACACTGAAGCTTTCTTT.

This clone has a handful of counts. V usage is TRBV28 and J usage is TRBJ2-5; 14 bases are shared with TRBD2. Trimming took 5 bases from V and 5 from J; bases not matched to a gene: 7. Germline loops: CDR1 MDHEN, CDR2 SYDVKM. CDR3 size: 16 residues. The CDR3 loop is CASSQGTSGSLETQYF. CDR3 nucleotides: TGTGCCAGCAGTCAAGGGACTAGCGGGAGTCTGGAGACCCAGTACTTC.